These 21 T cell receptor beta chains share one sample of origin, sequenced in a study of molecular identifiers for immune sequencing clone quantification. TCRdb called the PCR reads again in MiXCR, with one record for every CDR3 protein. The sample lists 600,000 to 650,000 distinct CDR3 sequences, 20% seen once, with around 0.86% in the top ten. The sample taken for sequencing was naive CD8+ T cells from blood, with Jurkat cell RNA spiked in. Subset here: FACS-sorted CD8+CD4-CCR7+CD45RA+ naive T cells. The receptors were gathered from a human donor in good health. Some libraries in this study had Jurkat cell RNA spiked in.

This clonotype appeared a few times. CDR3 in amino acids: CATSSAGGYEQYF. The CDR3 coding sequence is TGTGCCACCAGTTCGGCAGGGGGCTACGAGCAGTACTTC. The chain employs TRBV24-1 and TRBJ2-7; 7 positions match TRBD1. The germline V gene has CDR1 KGHDR and CDR2 SFDVKD. The junction had 4 bases not matched to a gene; V was cut back by 6 bases and J by 3 bases. This CDR3 has 13 residues.

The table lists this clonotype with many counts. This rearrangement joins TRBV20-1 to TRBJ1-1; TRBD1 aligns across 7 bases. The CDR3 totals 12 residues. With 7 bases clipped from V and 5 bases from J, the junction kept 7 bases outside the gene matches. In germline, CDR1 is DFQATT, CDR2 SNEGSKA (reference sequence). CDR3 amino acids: CSDADRSTEAFF. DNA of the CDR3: TGCAGTGACGCGGACAGGTCGACTGAAGCTTTCTTT.

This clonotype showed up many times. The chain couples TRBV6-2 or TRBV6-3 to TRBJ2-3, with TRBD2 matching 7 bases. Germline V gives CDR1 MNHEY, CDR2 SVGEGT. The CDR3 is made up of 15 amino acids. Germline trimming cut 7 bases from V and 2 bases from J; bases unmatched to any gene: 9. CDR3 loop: CASMSREFTTDTQYF. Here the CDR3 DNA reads TGTGCCAGCATGTCGCGGGAGTTCACCACAGATACGCAGTATTTT.

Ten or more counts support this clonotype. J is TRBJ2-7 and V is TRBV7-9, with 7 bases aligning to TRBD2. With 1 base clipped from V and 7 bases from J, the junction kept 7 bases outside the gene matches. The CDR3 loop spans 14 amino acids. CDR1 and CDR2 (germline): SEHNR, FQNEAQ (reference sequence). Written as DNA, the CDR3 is TGTGCCAGCAGCTTAGGGGGGGGGTTCCAGGAGCAGTACTTC. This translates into CASSLGGGFQEQYF.

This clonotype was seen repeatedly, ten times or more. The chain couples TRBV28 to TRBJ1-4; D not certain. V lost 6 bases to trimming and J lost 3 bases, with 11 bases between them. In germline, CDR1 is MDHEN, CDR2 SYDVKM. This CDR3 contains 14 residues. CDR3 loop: CASRAVEANEKLFF. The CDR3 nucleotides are TGTGCCAGCAGAGCAGTAGAAGCTAATGAAAAACTGTTTTTT. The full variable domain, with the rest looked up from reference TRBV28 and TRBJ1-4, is DVKVTQSSRYLVKRTGEKVFLECVQDMDHENMFWYRQDPGLGLRLIYFSYDVKMKEKGDIPEGYSVSREKKERFSLILESASTNQTSMYLCASRAVEANEKLFFGSGTQLSVL.

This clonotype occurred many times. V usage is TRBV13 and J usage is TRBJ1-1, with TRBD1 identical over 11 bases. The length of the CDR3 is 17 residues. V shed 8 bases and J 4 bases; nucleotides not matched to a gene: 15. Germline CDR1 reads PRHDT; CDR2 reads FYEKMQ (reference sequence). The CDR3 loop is CASDLRMGQGVTTEAFF. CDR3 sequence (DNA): TGTGCCAGCGATTTGAGAATGGGACAGGGGGTGACCACTGAAGCTTTCTTT.

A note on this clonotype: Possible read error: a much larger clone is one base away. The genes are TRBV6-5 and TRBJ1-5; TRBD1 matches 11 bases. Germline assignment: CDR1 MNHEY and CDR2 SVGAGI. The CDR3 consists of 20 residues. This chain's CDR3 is CASVPPRDRGASGSNQLQHF. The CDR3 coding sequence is TGTGCCAGCGTTCCGCCTCGGGACAGGGGGGCCTCCGGTAGCAATCAGCTCCAGCATTTT.

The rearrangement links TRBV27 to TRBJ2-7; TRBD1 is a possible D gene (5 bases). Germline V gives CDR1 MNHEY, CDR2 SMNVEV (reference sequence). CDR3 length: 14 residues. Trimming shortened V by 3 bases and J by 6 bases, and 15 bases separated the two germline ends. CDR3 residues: CASSFGAPSGEQYF. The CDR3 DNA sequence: TGTGCCAGCAGTTTTGGGGCACCTTCGGGCGAGCAGTACTTC.

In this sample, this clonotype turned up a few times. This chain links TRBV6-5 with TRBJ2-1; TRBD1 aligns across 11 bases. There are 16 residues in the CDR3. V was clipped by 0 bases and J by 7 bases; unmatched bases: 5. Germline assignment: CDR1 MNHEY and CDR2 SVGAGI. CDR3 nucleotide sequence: TGTGCCAGCAGTTACTCAGGACAGGGGGCTAGGAATGAGCAGTTCTTC. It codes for CASSYSGQGARNEQFF.

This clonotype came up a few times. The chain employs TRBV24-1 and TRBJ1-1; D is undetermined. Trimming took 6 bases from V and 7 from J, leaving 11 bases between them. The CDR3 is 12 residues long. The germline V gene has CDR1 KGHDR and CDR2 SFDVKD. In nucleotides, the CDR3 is TGTGCCACCAGTTCGGTCGAGGATGAAGCTTTCTTT. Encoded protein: CATSSVEDEAFF.

The CDR3: CASSERWSGNTIYF. The CDR3 DNA reads as TGTGCCAGCAGTGAACGGTGGTCTGGAAACACCATATATTTT. The rearrangement joins TRBV25-1 to TRBJ1-3; no firm D call. V was pared by 2 bases and J by 1 base, with 6 bases between. The germline V gene has CDR1 MGHDK and CDR2 SYGVNS. There are 14 residues in the CDR3.

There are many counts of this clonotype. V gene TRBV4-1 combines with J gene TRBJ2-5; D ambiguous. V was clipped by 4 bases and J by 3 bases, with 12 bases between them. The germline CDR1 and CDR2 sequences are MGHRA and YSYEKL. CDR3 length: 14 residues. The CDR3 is CASSRPDWEETQYF. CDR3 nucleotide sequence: TGCGCCAGCAGCCGCCCGGATTGGGAAGAGACCCAGTACTTC.

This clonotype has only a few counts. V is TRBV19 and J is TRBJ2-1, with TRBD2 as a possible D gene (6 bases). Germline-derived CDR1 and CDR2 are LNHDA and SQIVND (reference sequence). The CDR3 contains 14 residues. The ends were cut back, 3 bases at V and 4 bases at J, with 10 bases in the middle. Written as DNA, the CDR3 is TGTGCCAGTAGTATGTCGGGGGTTTACAATGAGCAGTTCTTC. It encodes CASSMSGVYNEQFF.

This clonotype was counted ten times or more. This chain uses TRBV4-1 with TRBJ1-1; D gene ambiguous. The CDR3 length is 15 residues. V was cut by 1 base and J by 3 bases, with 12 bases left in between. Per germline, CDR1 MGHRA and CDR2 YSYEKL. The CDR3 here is CASSQGAPGYTEAFF. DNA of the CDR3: TGCGCCAGCAGCCAAGGAGCCCCCGGGTACACTGAAGCTTTCTTT.

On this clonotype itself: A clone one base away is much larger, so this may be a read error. The CDR3 DNA sequence: TGTGCCAGCAGGACAGCAGAGAGGGATACCCAGTACTTC. Amino acid sequence: CASRTAERDTQYF. The genes are TRBV7-9 and TRBJ2-5; tentatively, D is TRBD1 or TRBD2 (5 bases each). The CDR3 length is 13 residues. The germline V gene has CDR1 SEHNR and CDR2 FQNEAQ (reference sequence). Trimming removed 6 bases from V and 8 bases from J, with 16 bases in between. Full variable domain (remainder filled in from reference TRBV7-9 and TRBJ2-5): DTGVSQNPRHKITKRGQNVTFRCDPISEHNRLYWYRQTLGQGPEFLTYFQNEAQLEKSRLLSDRFSAERPKGSFSTLEIQRTEQGDSAMYLCASRTAERDTQYFGPGTRLLVL.

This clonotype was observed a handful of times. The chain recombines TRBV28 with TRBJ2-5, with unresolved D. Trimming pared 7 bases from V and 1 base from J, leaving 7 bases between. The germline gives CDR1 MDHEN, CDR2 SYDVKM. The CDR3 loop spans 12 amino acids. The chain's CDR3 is CASIGLQETQYF. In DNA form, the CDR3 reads TGTGCCAGCATCGGCCTCCAAGAGACCCAGTACTTC.

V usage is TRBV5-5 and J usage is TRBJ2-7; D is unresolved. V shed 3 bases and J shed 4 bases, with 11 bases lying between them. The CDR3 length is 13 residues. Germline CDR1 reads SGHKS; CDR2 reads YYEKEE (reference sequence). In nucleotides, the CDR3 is TGTGCCAGCAGCTGGCTGGCAGAATACGAGCAGTACTTC. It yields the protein CASSWLAEYEQYF.

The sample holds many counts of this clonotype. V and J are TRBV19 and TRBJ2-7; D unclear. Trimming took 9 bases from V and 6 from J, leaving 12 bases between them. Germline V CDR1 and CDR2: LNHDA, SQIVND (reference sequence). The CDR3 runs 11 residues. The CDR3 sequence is CASSAGSEQYF. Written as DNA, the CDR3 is TGTGCCAGCAGTGCCGGGTCCGAGCAGTACTTC.

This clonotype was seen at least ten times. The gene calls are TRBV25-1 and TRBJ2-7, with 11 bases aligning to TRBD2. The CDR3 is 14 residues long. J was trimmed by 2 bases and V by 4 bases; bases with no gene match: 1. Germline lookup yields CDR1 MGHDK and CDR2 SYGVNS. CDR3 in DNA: TGTGCCAGCAGTGCACTAGCGGGAGCCTACGAGCAGTACTTC. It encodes CASSALAGAYEQYF.

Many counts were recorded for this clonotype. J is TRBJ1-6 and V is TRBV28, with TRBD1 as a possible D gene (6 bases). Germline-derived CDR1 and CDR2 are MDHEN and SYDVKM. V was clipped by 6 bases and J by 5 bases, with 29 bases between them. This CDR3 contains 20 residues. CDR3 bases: TGTGCCAGCAGCTCCCCCCCGGGAACAGGGCCAGCGTCAGATAATTCACCCCTCCACTTT. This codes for CASSSPPGTGPASDNSPLHF.

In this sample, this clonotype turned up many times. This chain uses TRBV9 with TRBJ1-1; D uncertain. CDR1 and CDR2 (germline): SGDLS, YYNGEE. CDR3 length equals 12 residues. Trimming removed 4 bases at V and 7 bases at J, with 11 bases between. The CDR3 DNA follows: TGTGCCAGCAGCCCCCTGGACCTTGAAGCTTTCTTT. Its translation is CASSPLDLEAFF.